This T cell receptor beta chain was recovered during a study of early T cells in non-severe SARS-CoV-2 infection. On the study more broadly: Chains stayed unpaired after sequencing of bulk RNA from unsorted whole blood. Overall study results and limits: There was a bias toward anti-spike CD8 responses in VDJdb matching, which missed private and CD4 specificities.

In its sample, this clonotype was seen many times. Its cognate antigen is unknown. Each cDNA molecule carried a unique molecular identifier. TCRdb itself ran the 5' RACE reads through MiXCR, one entry per CDR3 protein. The sample has about 31,000 distinct CDR3 sequences; under 7% are singletons. V lost 3 bases to trimming and J lost 7 bases, with 6 bases between them. CDR3 length equals 12 residues. The germline gives CDR1 SEHNR, CDR2 FQNEAQ (reference sequence). The sequence was obtained from an adult who was a healthcare worker with PCR-confirmed SARS-CoV-2 infection or an uninfected control (not recorded which). The rearrangement links TRBV7-9 to TRBJ2-2; no clear D gene. Material: whole blood. The CDR3 loop reads CASSFTVGELFF. In DNA, the CDR3 is TGTGCCAGCAGCTTCACGGTCGGGGAGCTGTTTTTT.